This paragraph reports one T cell receptor (beta chain). Its target is unknown. Thyroid ultrasound, orbital computed tomography, clinical symptoms, and serum thyroxine and TRAb underpinned diagnoses. The PBMCs were taken from more than 8 ml of fresh peripheral blood. The V gene's germline CDR1 is ENHRY and CDR2 SYGVKD. The CDR3 length is 15 residues. Trimming shortened V by 9 bases and J by 0 bases, and 16 bases separated the two germline ends. The data are from a study of T cells in Graves' hyperthyroidism and ophthalmopathy. Notes on the study in general: In the blood, most expanded thyroid clonotypes above 0.001 appeared as well.

RNA transcripts gave rise to amplified TCR beta CDR3 regions. The HTBI set primed first-round TCR CDR3 RT-PCR. MiXCR was run by TCRdb on the multiplex PCR reads, yielding one entry per CDR3 protein. The sample shows approximately 690,000 distinct CDR3 sequences, around 21% of them seen only once. Sequencing was carried out using blood. The clonotype comes from a man aged 25 to 40 with Graves' ophthalmopathy. This chain joins TRBV10-3 and TRBJ2-3; perhaps D is TRBD1 or TRBD2 (5 bases each). The CDR3 nucleotides read TGTGCCATTTCCCCGGGGCCAGCGAGCACAGATACGCAGTATTTT. It is translated as CAISPGPASTDTQYF.